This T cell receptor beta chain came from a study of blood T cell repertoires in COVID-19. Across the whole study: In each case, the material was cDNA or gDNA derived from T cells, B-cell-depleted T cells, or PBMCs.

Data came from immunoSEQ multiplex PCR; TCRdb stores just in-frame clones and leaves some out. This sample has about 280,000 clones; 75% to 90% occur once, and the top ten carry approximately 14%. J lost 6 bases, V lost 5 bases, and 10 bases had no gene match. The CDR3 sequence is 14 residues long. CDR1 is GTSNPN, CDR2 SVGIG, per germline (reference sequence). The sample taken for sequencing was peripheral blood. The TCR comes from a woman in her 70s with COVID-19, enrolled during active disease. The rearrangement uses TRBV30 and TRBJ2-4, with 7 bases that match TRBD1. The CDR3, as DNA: TGTGCCTGGGGTAGGGGGCTCGGGGTAAACATTCAGTACTTC. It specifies CAWGRGLGVNIQYF.